The 26 T cell receptor beta chains below all came from one sample that was sequenced in a study of patients and donors after allogeneic stem cell transplantation. MiXCR was run by TCRdb on the RT-PCR reads, yielding one entry per CDR3 protein. The table records about 960,000 distinct CDR3 sequences, approximately 18% of them present only once. Sequenced: blood, either unsorted or a sorted T cell fraction (not recorded which). The receptors stem from a human donor who was either an allogeneic HSCT recipient or a stem cell or donor lymphocyte infusion donor (not recorded which). It is not recorded whose cells these are; they may come from a transplant donor.

This clonotype was detected a few times. In DNA form, the CDR3 reads TGTGCCAGCAGCCTAACCTGTTTGGGGACAGGGGACCACGAGCAGTACTTC. Protein sequence: CASSLTCLGTGDHEQYF. This chain links TRBV7-8 with TRBJ2-7, with 10 bases matching TRBD1. The CDR3 spans 17 residues. V shed 5 bases and J 5 bases; nucleotides not matched to a gene: 15. Germline loops: CDR1 SGHVS, CDR2 FQNEAQ.

This clonotype was counted at least ten times. As DNA, the CDR3 is TGTGCCAGCGGGACGACCAGGGGCCTAAGCTACGGCTACACCTTC. Translating it yields CASGTTRGLSYGYTF. The chain couples TRBV12-3 or TRBV12-4 to TRBJ1-2, with D maybe TRBD1 (6 bases). The CDR3 loop spans 15 amino acids. With 8 bases removed from V and 8 bases from J, the gap between germline ends came to 24 bases.

DNA of the CDR3: TGTGCCAGCAGCGTAGTTAGCGGCAAATACAATGAGCAGTTCTTC. It codes for CASSVVSGKYNEQFF. J is TRBJ2-1 and V is TRBV9, with a tentative D call TRBD2 (6 bases). Looked up from germline, CDR1 is SGDLS and CDR2 is YYNGEE. CDR3 size: 15 residues. V lost 0 bases to trimming and J lost 4 bases, with 11 bases between them. The full variable domain, completed using reference TRBV9 and TRBJ2-1, is DSGVTQTPKHLITATGQRVTLRCSPRSGDLSVYWYQQSLDQGLQFLIQYYNGEERAKGNILERFSAQQFPDLHSELNLSSLELGDSALYFCASSVVSGKYNEQFFGPGTRLTVL.

The chain links TRBV24-1 to TRBJ1-2; D not certain. Between the trimmed V and J ends, which lost 4 bases and 5 bases, there was a span of 16 bases. Germline V gene lookup returns CDR1 KGHDR and CDR2 SFDVKD. The CDR3 has 15 amino acids. The CDR3 region is CATSDWGEGFYGYTF. Here the CDR3 DNA reads TGTGCCACCAGTGACTGGGGAGAGGGCTTTTATGGCTACACCTTC.

This clonotype was seen only a few times. The chain has TRBV3-1 and TRBJ1-5; 7 positions match TRBD1. The CDR3 is 17 amino acids. The V gene's germline CDR1 is LGHDT and CDR2 YNNKEL (reference sequence). V trimming: 0 bases; J trimming: 0 bases; junction bases outside the gene matches: 5. The DNA of the CDR3 is TGTGCCAGCAGCCAAGATAGGGACAGACATAGCAATCAGCCCCAGCATTTT. It yields the protein CASSQDRDRHSNQPQHF. The variable domain in full, completed from reference TRBV3-1 and TRBJ1-5, reads DTAVSQTPKYLVTQMGNDKSIKCEQNLGHDTMYWYKQDSKKFLKIMFSYNNKELIINETVPNRFSPKSPDKAHLNLHINSLELGDSAVYFCASSQDRDRHSNQPQHFGDGTRLSIL.

The chain joins TRBV2 to TRBJ2-7, with 7 bases fitting TRBD1. After removal of 4 bases from V and 9 bases from J, the junction contained 6 bases not matched to a gene. The V gene's germline CDR1 is SNHLY and CDR2 FYNNEI. The CDR3 runs to 12 residues. The CDR3 protein is CASSVRQGAQYF. CDR3 coding DNA: TGTGCCAGCAGTGTCCGACAGGGAGCGCAGTACTTC.

V and J are TRBV5-1 and TRBJ2-1; weak D call: TRBD1 (6 bases). V was cut by 2 bases and J by 8 bases, with 8 bases left in between. The CDR3 is made up of 12 amino acids. Per the germline V gene, CDR1 is SGHRS and CDR2 is YFSETQ. In DNA, the CDR3 is TGCGCCAGCAGCTTTACAGGGTATGAGCAGTTCTTC. It encodes CASSFTGYEQFF.

This clonotype was picked up many times. The chain carries TRBV6-1 and TRBJ2-1; TRBD2 aligns across 12 bases. Trimming at V came to 5 bases and at J to 7 bases, leaving 6 bases not matched to a gene. The CDR3 extends over 15 amino acids. Germline V CDR1 and CDR2: MNHNS, SASEGT. In nucleotides, the CDR3 is TGTGCCAGCAGTCAAGGTACTAGCGGGAGGAATGAGCAGTTCTTC. Its protein is CASSQGTSGRNEQFF.

The chain's CDR3 is CATSDEGKETQYF. The CDR3 coding sequence is TGTGCCACCAGTGATGAGGGGAAAGAGACCCAGTACTTC. This chain links TRBV24-1 with TRBJ2-5, with D possibly being TRBD1 or TRBD2 (5 bases each). The CDR3 is 13 amino acids. Germline V CDR1 and CDR2: KGHDR, SFDVKD. V lost 3 bases and J 3 bases, leaving 7 bases between the germline ends.

Only a few counts were recorded for this clonotype. The chain employs TRBV20-1 and TRBJ2-6; 8 bases are a match to TRBD1. The CDR3 sequence is 19 residues long. The germline V gene encodes CDR1 DFQATT and CDR2 SNEGSKA (reference sequence). The ends lost 1 base at V and 0 bases at J; junction bases unmatched: 11. The CDR3 DNA is TGCAGTGCTAGAGGCTCGACCTTTCAGGGGGCCTCTGGGGCCAACGTCCTGACTTTC. It translates to CSARGSTFQGASGANVLTF.

This clonotype was counted only a few times. The CDR3 DNA follows: TGCGCCAGCAGCTCTGAGGGCTCCTACGAGCAGTACTTC. Protein product: CASSSEGSYEQYF. This rearrangement joins TRBV5-1 to TRBJ2-7, with a tentative D call TRBD2 (5 bases). The CDR3 loop spans 13 amino acids. Germline V CDR1 and CDR2: SGHRS, YFSETQ. Trimming took 3 bases from V and 0 from J, leaving 7 bases between them.

This sequence joins TRBV9 and TRBJ2-3; D remains ambiguous. Germline loops: CDR1 SGDLS, CDR2 YYNGEE. This CDR3 has 13 residues. The V gene lost 4 bases and the J gene lost 2 bases, with 8 bases spanning the gap. CDR3 DNA sequence: TGTGCCAGCAGCACCCGCCACACAGATACGCAGTATTTT. Its translation: CASSTRHTDTQYF. Based on the CDR3 plus reference TRBV9 and TRBJ2-3, the full variable domain is DSGVTQTPKHLITATGQRVTLRCSPRSGDLSVYWYQQSLDQGLQFLIQYYNGEERAKGNILERFSAQQFPDLHSELNLSSLELGDSALYFCASSTRHTDTQYFGPGTRLTVL.

This clonotype occurred a few times. The rearrangement joins TRBV25-1 to TRBJ1-5; TRBD1 matches 7 bases. From germline, CDR1 is MGHDK and CDR2 SYGVNS. The CDR3 covers 15 residues. V dropped 4 bases and J dropped 5; count of bases not matched to a gene: 8. The CDR3: CASSARDSPYQPQHF. For the CDR3, the DNA is TGTGCCAGCAGTGCCCGGGACAGTCCCTATCAGCCCCAGCATTTT.

With regard to this clonotype: The junction and the germline gene differ at one end; a read error may be behind it. The chain uses TRBV24-1 and TRBJ2-1; D gene uncertain. Germline CDR1 KGHDR, CDR2 SFDVKD. The CDR3 length is 15 residues. This CDR3 is CATSDLRETYNEQFF. The CDR3 DNA reads as TGTGCCACCAGTGATTTGCGCGAGACCTATAATGAGCAGTTCTTC.

This clonotype was found a few times. This sequence joins TRBV20-1 and TRBJ2-1, with 9 bases aligning to TRBD2. Germline V CDR1 and CDR2: DFQATT, SNEGSKA (reference sequence). After removal of 8 bases from V and 4 bases from J, the junction contained 15 bases not matched to a gene. CDR3 length: 16 residues. DNA for the CDR3: TGCAGTCCATGGGTAGCGGGAGCCCGGGGTTACAATGAGCAGTTCTTC. It specifies CSPWVAGARGYNEQFF.

The rearrangement joins TRBV6-1 to TRBJ1-5, with 10 bases aligning to TRBD1. Per the germline V gene, CDR1 is MNHNS and CDR2 is SASEGT. This CDR3 region has 15 residues. With 3 bases clipped from V and 7 bases from J, the junction kept 6 bases outside the gene matches. CDR3 sequence (DNA): TGTGCCAGCAGTGACAGGGACAGGGGAAACCAGCCCCAGCATTTT. Translated: CASSDRDRGNQPQHF.

Concerning this clonotype: The germline gene is not matched at one end of the junction; a read error may be the cause. As DNA, the CDR3 is TGTGCCAGCAGCTTGTGGGGGGCCGGGGTGAACACTGAAGCTGTCTTT. Its translation is CASSLWGAGVNTEAVF. This sequence joins TRBV7-2 and TRBJ1-1; D perhaps matches TRBD1 (6 bases). Germline V gene sequence: CDR1 SGHTA, CDR2 FQGNSA. This CDR3 has 16 amino acids.

This clonotype was counted many times. This chain links TRBV20-1 with TRBJ1-5; D unresolved. The CDR3 spans 13 residues. V lost 0 bases, J lost 7 bases, and 10 bases lay in between. The germline CDR1 and CDR2 sequences are DFQATT and SNEGSKA (reference sequence). CDR3 in amino acids: CSARDLENQPQHF. The CDR3 DNA sequence: TGCAGTGCTAGAGATCTGGAGAACCAGCCCCAGCATTTT.

This clonotype was seen only a few times. The chain links TRBV11-1 to TRBJ2-2; TRBD1 is a possible D gene (5 bases). CDR1 is SGHAT, CDR2 FQDESV, per germline (reference sequence). Trimming took off 1 base at V and 4 bases at J, with 7 bases between the two ends. This CDR3 is built from 14 residues. The CDR3 spells CASSLVGPTGELFF. The CDR3 DNA reads as TGTGCCAGCAGCTTAGTGGGGCCCACCGGGGAGCTGTTTTTT.

This clonotype turned up a few times. The chain uses TRBV15 and TRBJ2-3; 11 nucleotides match TRBD2. Looked up from germline, CDR1 is LNHNV and CDR2 is YYDKDF (reference sequence). Germline trimming cut 3 bases from V and 5 bases from J; bases unmatched to any gene: 7. The CDR3 is 16 residues long. The CDR3 here is CATSRYSGGAGDTQYF. In DNA form, the CDR3 reads TGTGCCACCAGCAGGTATAGCGGGGGGGCCGGAGATACGCAGTATTTT.

The rearrangement uses TRBV7-2 and TRBJ2-5, with D possibly being TRBD1 or TRBD2 (5 bases each). Trimming left V 4 bases short and J 5 bases short, with 14 bases between. CDR3 length equals 14 residues. CDR1 and CDR2 from the germline V gene are SGHTA and FQGNSA. The CDR3 here is CASSSPGPSETQYF. Here the CDR3 DNA reads TGTGCCAGCAGCTCCCCGGGGCCCTCGGAGACCCAGTACTTC.

This clonotype has a count of ten or more. The J gene is TRBJ2-3, the V gene TRBV12-3 or TRBV12-4, with 10 bases fitting TRBD2. The CDR3 consists of 15 residues. The V segment lost 3 bases and the J segment 0 bases; nucleotides outside the gene matches: 0. In DNA, the CDR3 is TGTGCCAGCAGTTTTAGCGGGAGGAGCACAGATACGCAGTATTTT. Its translation: CASSFSGRSTDTQYF.

This clonotype has ten or more counts. V gene TRBV12-3 or TRBV12-4 combines with J gene TRBJ2-7; D is perhaps TRBD1 or TRBD2 (5 bases each). V lost 6 bases to trimming and J lost 2 bases, with 11 bases between them. CDR3 size: 13 residues. CDR3 nucleotides: TGTGCCAGCAGCCGGGACCGCCCCTACGAGCAGTACTTC. Translated: CASSRDRPYEQYF.

This clonotype was observed a few times. This rearrangement joins TRBV5-6 to TRBJ2-3, with 7 bases identical to TRBD1. The CDR3 totals 16 residues. The trim removed 4 bases at V and 0 bases at J, leaving 8 bases unmatched. Per the germline V gene, CDR1 is SGHDT and CDR2 is YYEEEE. CDR3 DNA sequence: TGTGCCAGCAGCATTAACAGGGGAGCTAGCACAGATACGCAGTATTTT. This codes for CASSINRGASTDTQYF.

This clonotype was observed a handful of times. The chain joins TRBV3-1 to TRBJ1-3; D is uncertain. CDR1 is LGHDT and CDR2 is YNNKEL in the germline V gene (reference sequence). V gave up 4 bases and J gave up 3 bases, with 13 bases separating them. The CDR3 totals 15 residues. The CDR3 loop reads CASSLGVSHGNTIYF. The CDR3 bases are TGTGCCAGCAGCCTCGGCGTTTCTCATGGAAACACCATATATTTT.

The chain joins TRBV7-2 to TRBJ2-2; 13 nucleotides line up with TRBD2. Germline-derived CDR1 and CDR2 are SGHTA and FQGNSA. Trimming at V came to 6 bases and at J to 6 bases, leaving 7 bases not matched to a gene. This CDR3 has 16 amino acids. The CDR3 region is CASRQPGLAGSGELFF. In DNA, the CDR3 is TGTGCCAGCAGGCAACCGGGACTAGCGGGATCCGGGGAGCTGTTTTTT.